The 30 T cell receptor beta chains listed next were all sequenced from one sample in a study of spatial heterogeneity in lung cancer. A single record per CDR3 protein comes from TCRdb applying MiXCR to the 5' RACE reads. The sample has approximately 12,000 distinct CDR3 sequences, 5.2% seen once. The sample's time point: sample taken at primary tumor resection. Unsorted samples of tumor, nontumor lung or frozen PBMC had their whole RNA sequenced. The sequenced sample was lung tumor tissue, obtained at surgery. Receptors were obtained from a human donor with early-stage non-small cell lung cancer.

This clonotype was found many times. Because the library targeted alpha chains, this beta chain is an off-target read whose size means little. J is TRBJ1-2 and V is TRBV4-1; possible D gene TRBD1, 5 bases. V lost 0 bases and J 3 bases, leaving 20 bases between the germline ends. The CDR3 spans 18 residues. CDR1 and CDR2 (germline): MGHRA, YSYEKL. This CDR3 reads CASSQDGTLAPWHYGYTF. CDR3 bases: TGCGCCAGCAGCCAAGATGGGACGCTTGCACCCTGGCACTATGGCTACACCTTC.

This clonotype occurred many times. The library was designed around alpha chains, so this beta chain is a stray read whose abundance carries little weight. This chain uses TRBV29-1 with TRBJ2-4; no reliable D call. The CDR3 spans 12 residues. Deletions cut 4 bases from V and 1 base from J, with 5 bases between. CDR1 SQVTM and CDR2 ANQGSEA come from the germline V gene. CDR3 coding DNA: TGCAGCGTTGTGGGGGCCAAAAACATTCAGTACTTC. It translates to CSVVGAKNIQYF.

This clonotype was seen repeatedly, ten times or more. In a library made to pick up alpha chains, this beta chain is a stray read with a size that means little. V usage is TRBV9 and J usage is TRBJ2-5; D might be TRBD1 (6 bases). This CDR3 spans 15 amino acids. Germline loops: CDR1 SGDLS, CDR2 YYNGEE. V was trimmed by 4 bases and J by 4 bases, leaving 17 bases between them. The CDR3 reads CASSPLGDTRETQYF. DNA of the CDR3: TGTGCCAGCAGCCCTCTAGGGGACACAAGAGAGACCCAGTACTTC.

This clonotype has at least ten counts. The size of this beta chain means little, since it is a stray read in a library made for alpha chains. The rearrangement links TRBV5-1 to TRBJ1-4; no firm D call. The CDR3 has 17 amino acids. Germline CDR1 reads SGHRS; CDR2 reads YFSETQ. Trimming took 3 bases from V and 2 from J, leaving 17 bases between them. The CDR3 DNA reads TGCGCCAGCAGCTGTCAGACCTCCGCGTGGACTAATGAAAAACTGTTTTTT. Translation: CASSCQTSAWTNEKLFF.

This clonotype has a count of ten or more. In a library made to pick up alpha chains, this beta chain is a stray read with a size that means little. V and J are TRBV13 and TRBJ1-4; D uncertain. This CDR3 comprises 14 residues. The V gene's germline CDR1 is PRHDT and CDR2 FYEKMQ (reference sequence). The V gene lost 0 bases and the J gene lost 8 bases, with 10 bases spanning the gap. The CDR3 DNA reads as TGTGCCAGCAGCTTAGGCCCGTTGGGGGAAAAACTGTTTTTT. Translation gives CASSLGPLGEKLFF.

The table lists this clonotype with many counts. This beta chain turned up in a library designed for alpha chains; as an off-target read, its abundance says little. V is TRBV30 and J is TRBJ1-2; weak D call: TRBD1 (6 bases). The CDR3 spans 13 residues. Trimming cost V 6 bases and J 6 bases, with 17 bases left between them. Germline values: CDR1 GTSNPN, CDR2 SVGIG (reference sequence). DNA of the CDR3: TGTGCCTGTCTCAATACAGGGTGGGATGGCTACACCTTC. Translated, it gives CACLNTGWDGYTF. The full variable domain, rest sourced from reference TRBV30 and TRBJ1-2, is SQTIHQWPATLVQPVGSPLSLECTVEGTSNPNLYWYRQAAGRGLQLLFYSVGIGQISSEVPQNLSASRPQDRQFILSSKKLLLSDSGFYLCACLNTGWDGYTFGSGTRLTVV.

The sample holds many counts of this clonotype. Little can be read into the size of this beta chain, an off-target read in a library designed for alpha chains. This rearrangement joins TRBV3-1 to TRBJ1-2; D call uncertain. This CDR3 has 15 residues. The germline gives CDR1 LGHDT, CDR2 YNNKEL (reference sequence). Deletions cut 4 bases from V and 0 bases from J, with 12 bases between. The CDR3 sequence is CASSLRERPNYGYTF. The CDR3 DNA is TGTGCCAGCAGCCTCCGGGAGCGTCCTAACTATGGCTACACCTTC.

This clonotype was detected ten times or more. Being off target in a library aimed at alpha chains, this beta chain has a size of little meaning. V is TRBV6-5 and J is TRBJ2-1, with 8 bases matching TRBD2. V was pared by 4 bases and J by 3 bases, with 5 bases of the junction left unmatched. Germline V gene lookup returns CDR1 MNHEY and CDR2 SVGAGI. The CDR3 is 15 residues long. This chain's CDR3 is CASSSSGPYYNEQFF. The CDR3 DNA reads TGTGCCAGCAGTTCTAGCGGGCCGTACTACAATGAGCAGTTCTTC.

This clonotype appeared many times. Found in a library prepared for alpha chains, this beta chain is an off-target read, and its abundance has little meaning. V is TRBV29-1 and J is TRBJ1-4; possible D gene TRBD1, 5 bases. Germline CDR1 is SQVTM and CDR2 is ANQGSEA. The CDR3 is made up of 15 amino acids. Trimming cost V 4 bases and J 6 bases, with 18 bases left between them. The CDR3 protein is CSVAGTVPGDEKLFF. The CDR3, as DNA: TGCAGCGTTGCAGGGACCGTCCCTGGGGATGAAAAACTGTTTTTT.

This clonotype has a count of ten or more. This beta chain slipped into a library made for alpha chains as a stray read, so its size is not meaningful. V usage is TRBV29-1 and J usage is TRBJ1-1; D gene ambiguous. V lost 4 bases and J lost 6, with 9 bases in between. The germline CDR1 and CDR2 sequences are SQVTM and ANQGSEA. This CDR3 has 11 residues. CDR3: CSVGFGAEAFF. In DNA, the CDR3 is TGCAGCGTTGGCTTTGGGGCTGAAGCTTTCTTT.

This clonotype was observed many times. This beta chain came through as a stray read in a library set up for alpha chains, and its size says little. This sequence joins TRBV9 and TRBJ2-1, with TRBD1 as a possible D gene (5 bases). The CDR3 is 15 residues long. Trimming removed 4 bases at V and 0 bases at J, with 11 bases between. From germline, CDR1 is SGDLS and CDR2 YYNGEE. CDR3 region: CASSIQGVSYNEQFF. The CDR3 region has the DNA TGTGCCAGCAGCATCCAGGGTGTCTCCTACAATGAGCAGTTCTTC.

Judged by abundance, this clonotype is medium-sized (0.01 to 0.1%). This beta chain was picked up by a library intended for alpha chains and is off target, so its count carries little meaning. J is TRBJ2-6 and V is TRBV27, with 9 bases lining up with TRBD1. Trimming took 5 bases from V and 2 from J; bases not matched to a gene: 7. Germline assignment: CDR1 MNHEY and CDR2 SMNVEV (reference sequence). The CDR3 spans 17 residues. The CDR3 nucleotides read TGTGCCAGCAGTCCGGGACAGGGAACGCCTGGGGCCAACGTCCTGACTTTC. Encoded protein: CASSPGQGTPGANVLTF.

This clonotype was seen ten or more times. Because this beta chain is a stray read in a library intended to capture alpha chains, its abundance should not be given much weight. CDR3 sequence reads: CASIKPKRDGSSYEQYV. CDR3 DNA: TGTGCCAGCATCAAACCAAAGCGGGACGGCAGCTCCTACGAGCAGTACGTC. J is TRBJ2-7 and V is TRBV6-2 or TRBV6-3, with 7 bases fitting TRBD2. This CDR3 is built from 17 residues. V gave up 7 bases and J gave up 0 bases; unmatched junction bases: 15. Germline V CDR1 and CDR2: MNHEY, SVGEGT.

A note on this clonotype: A library made for alpha chains picked up this beta chain off target, so its size means little. The chain carries TRBV6-5 and TRBJ2-3, with D perhaps assigned TRBD1 or TRBD2 (5 bases each). This CDR3 contains 13 residues. Germline CDR1 is MNHEY and CDR2 is SVGAGI. V lost 2 bases and J 4 bases, leaving 7 bases between the germline ends. The CDR3 DNA reads TGTGCCAGCAGTTACCTGGGGGCAGATACGCAGTATTTT. It yields the protein CASSYLGADTQYF.

This clonotype was recorded at least ten times. As an off-target read in a library built for alpha chains, this beta chain has a frequency of little significance. V usage is TRBV20-1 and J usage is TRBJ1-5, with D maybe TRBD1 (5 bases). CDR3 size: 13 residues. V lost 6 bases and J 3 bases, leaving 12 bases between the germline ends. The germline gives CDR1 DFQATT, CDR2 SNEGSKA (reference sequence). The CDR3 loop is CSAKAGPNQPQHF. The CDR3 nucleotides read TGCAGTGCCAAGGCGGGACCCAATCAGCCCCAGCATTTT.

In regard to this clonotype: Found in a library prepared for alpha chains, this beta chain is an off-target read, and its abundance has little meaning. The genes are TRBV6-1 and TRBJ2-3, with a possible D match to TRBD2 (6 bases). Trimming stripped 4 bases from V and 1 base from J, with 9 bases between. The CDR3 loop spans 14 amino acids. Germline V CDR1 and CDR2: MNHNS, SASEGT. The CDR3 region is CASSGASGTDTQYF. CDR3 DNA: TGTGCCAGCAGTGGGGCTAGCGGCACAGATACGCAGTATTTT.

This clonotype was seen ten or more times. This beta chain was picked up by a library intended for alpha chains and is off target, so its count carries little meaning. This sequence joins TRBV5-1 and TRBJ1-4; D may be TRBD1 (5 bases). Germline CDR1 is SGHRS and CDR2 is YFSETQ. This CDR3 region has 14 residues. V shed 3 bases and J shed 6 bases, with 12 bases lying between them. Here the CDR3 DNA reads TGCGCCAGCAGCTGGGACGGCCCGGATGAAAAACTGTTTTTT. Protein: CASSWDGPDEKLFF. The full variable domain, its missing parts supplied by reference TRBV5-1 and TRBJ1-4, is KAGVTQTPRYLIKTRGQQVTLSCSPISGHRSVSWYQQTPGQGLQFLFEYFSETQRNKGNFPGRFSGRQFSNSRSEMNVSTLELGDSALYLCASSWDGPDEKLFFGSGTQLSVL.

This clonotype appeared many times. The library was prepared for alpha chains; this beta chain is a stray read, so its frequency means little. This chain joins TRBV20-1 and TRBJ2-5; D gene uncertain. This CDR3 has 12 amino acids. V was cut by 5 bases and J by 5 bases, with 12 bases left in between. Per the germline V gene, CDR1 is DFQATT and CDR2 is SNEGSKA (reference sequence). The CDR3, as DNA: TGCAGTGCTCGGGCTCTGCGGGAGACCCAGTACTTC. Protein sequence: CSARALRETQYF.

This clonotype was counted ten times or more. This beta chain is an unintended read in a library built for alpha chains; its size means little. The chain recombines TRBV29-1 with TRBJ2-7; 7 bases align to TRBD1. The CDR3 spans 14 residues. Germline V CDR1 and CDR2: SQVTM, ANQGSEA. V shed 8 bases, J shed 0 bases, and the junction held 10 bases outside the gene matches. For the CDR3, the DNA is TGCAGCTTTAGAGGGGGCCACAGCTCCTACGAGCAGTACTTC. This gives the protein CSFRGGHSSYEQYF.

This clonotype has ten or more counts. This beta chain came through as a stray read in a library set up for alpha chains, and its size says little. The genes are TRBV14 and TRBJ2-7; D might be TRBD2 (6 bases). V was pared by 2 bases and J by 0 bases, with 32 bases between. The CDR3 length is 22 residues. Germline V gene lookup returns CDR1 SGHDN and CDR2 FVKESK. The CDR3 sequence: CASSQKIPLRRRGGEDSYEQYV. The CDR3 bases are TGTGCCAGCAGCCAAAAAATCCCCCTGAGGAGGAGAGGTGGGGAGGACTCCTACGAGCAGTACGTC.

This clonotype was picked up a small number of times. Since the library was made to target alpha chains, this beta chain is a stray read and its abundance is not meaningful. CDR3 sequence reads: CASSERLNTEAFF. The CDR3 coding sequence is TGTGCCAGCAGTGAGCGCCTGAACACTGAAGCTTTCTTT. V is TRBV2 and J is TRBJ1-1; D call uncertain. The CDR3 contains 13 residues. Germline CDR1 SNHLY, CDR2 FYNNEI. Between the trimmed V and J ends, which lost 3 bases and 0 bases, there was a span of 5 bases.

In this sample, this clonotype turned up a few times. The size of this beta chain means little, since it is a stray read in a library made for alpha chains. The chain joins TRBV7-2 to TRBJ1-2; the D is unclear. Deletions cut 5 bases from V and 8 bases from J, with 15 bases between. Germline CDR1 is SGHTA and CDR2 is FQGNSA. CDR3 size: 13 residues. The CDR3 spells CASSPYLVDGYTF. In DNA form, the CDR3 reads TGTGCCAGCAGCCCGTATTTAGTCGACGGCTACACCTTC.

Turning to this clonotype: This beta chain is a stray sequence in a library constructed for alpha chains; its clone size is not meaningful. This chain links TRBV5-6 with TRBJ2-3; 8 bases match TRBD2. Germline values: CDR1 SGHDT, CDR2 YYEEEE. The CDR3 has 16 residues. V was clipped by 6 bases and J by 0 bases; unmatched bases: 9. In DNA, the CDR3 is TGTGCCAGCAACTATAATAGCGGGGCGAGCACAGATACGCAGTATTTT. Protein product: CASNYNSGASTDTQYF.

This clonotype occurred many times. A library made for alpha chains picked up this beta chain off target, so its size means little. The chain carries TRBV25-1 and TRBJ2-5; D is perhaps TRBD2 (5 bases). CDR1 is MGHDK, CDR2 SYGVNS, per germline. Trimming shortened V by 5 bases and J by 2 bases, and 9 bases separated the two germline ends. The CDR3 length is 13 residues. CDR3 in amino acids: CASSRTGQETQYF. CDR3 bases: TGTGCCAGCAGTAGGACGGGACAAGAGACCCAGTACTTC.

This clonotype was recorded at least ten times. This beta chain is a stray sequence in a library constructed for alpha chains; its clone size is not meaningful. The chain links TRBV10-3 to TRBJ2-1, with 8 bases matching TRBD1. The CDR3 is made up of 18 amino acids. V trimming: 0 bases; J trimming: 4 bases; junction bases outside the gene matches: 11. Germline assignment: CDR1 ENHRY and CDR2 SYGVKD. Written as DNA, the CDR3 is TGTGCCATCAGTGAGTCGGGGGCAGGGGGCCTAGGTTACAATGAGCAGTTCTTC. It yields the protein CAISESGAGGLGYNEQFF.

Of note for this clonotype: A junction end diverges from the germline sequence, so it may reflect a read error. This beta chain is a stray sequence in a library constructed for alpha chains; its clone size is not meaningful. The chain combines TRBV7-9 with TRBJ2-3; 7 nucleotides match TRBD1. Looked up from germline, CDR1 is SEHNR and CDR2 is FQNEAQ (reference sequence). The CDR3 spans 14 residues. Here the CDR3 reads CVSSFGQDTDTQYF. CDR3 bases: TGTGTCAGCAGCTTCGGACAGGACACAGATACGCAGTATTTT.

In this sample, this clonotype turned up many times. The size of this beta chain means little, since it is a stray read in a library made for alpha chains. This chain links TRBV9 with TRBJ1-1; D ambiguous. Germline lookup yields CDR1 SGDLS and CDR2 YYNGEE. Trimming took 1 base from V and 1 from J, leaving 5 bases between them. The CDR3 is made up of 13 amino acids. The CDR3 nucleotides are TGTGCCAGCAGCGTAATGGCGAACACTGAAGCTTTCTTT. Its translation is CASSVMANTEAFF.

There are many counts of this clonotype. This beta chain lies outside the target of a library built for alpha chains; its clone size means little. V is TRBV20-1 and J is TRBJ1-6, with D maybe TRBD1 (5 bases). Germline CDR1 is DFQATT and CDR2 is SNEGSKA (reference sequence). The length of the CDR3 is 15 residues. The V end was cut by 2 bases, the J end by 10 bases, with 18 bases between. In DNA, the CDR3 is TGCAGTGCTAGATTGGGGGGAAGATTAAACTCACCCCTCCACTTT. Encoded protein: CSARLGGRLNSPLHF.

By share, this clonotype ranks as medium-sized. Found in a library prepared for alpha chains, this beta chain is an off-target read, and its abundance has little meaning. V usage is TRBV7-6 and J usage is TRBJ2-7; possible D gene TRBD1, 6 bases. Trimming stripped 1 base from V and 1 base from J, with 8 bases between. CDR3 length equals 14 residues. Germline V CDR1 and CDR2: SGHVS, FNYEAQ. The CDR3 loop is CASSLVQGSYEQYF. In nucleotides, the CDR3 is TGTGCCAGCAGCTTAGTACAGGGATCCTACGAGCAGTACTTC.

There are many counts of this clonotype. Because this beta chain is a stray read in a library intended to capture alpha chains, its abundance should not be given much weight. The chain combines TRBV7-9 with TRBJ1-4, with 7 bases identical to TRBD1. Unmatched junction bases numbered 9, after V lost 4 bases and J lost 1 base. Germline V gives CDR1 SEHNR, CDR2 FQNEAQ (reference sequence). The CDR3 totals 17 residues. The CDR3 coding sequence is TGTGCCAGCAGCTCACCGGGACAGTTGCAAACTAATGAAAAACTGTTTTTT. Translated: CASSSPGQLQTNEKLFF.